Following are 26 T cell receptor beta chains from one sample sequenced in a study of blood T cell repertoires in COVID-19. Generated by immunoSEQ multiplex PCR, the TCRdb table keeps only in-frame clones and is missing some. The sample has more than 80,000 clones; roughly 87% are singletons. The source material was peripheral blood. The receptors derive from a man younger than 35 with COVID-19, enrolled during active disease.

The chain is built from TRBV11-2 and TRBJ2-7; D is possibly TRBD1 (5 bases). The CDR3 is 13 residues long. CDR1 is SGHAT and CDR2 is FQNNGV in the germline V gene. The V end lost 0 bases, the J end lost 4 bases, and 7 bases lay between the germline ends. The CDR3 DNA follows: TGTGCCAGCAGCTTAGACAGGGATTACGAGCAGTACTTC. This sequence encodes CASSLDRDYEQYF.

V usage is TRBV9 and J usage is TRBJ2-6; no clear D gene. Germline CDR1 and CDR2: SGDLS and YYNGEE. Trimming stripped 0 bases from V and 1 base from J, with 5 bases between. There are 15 residues in the CDR3. The CDR3 DNA reads as TGTGCCAGCAGCGTAGGCGCATCTGGGGCCAACGTCCTGACTTTC. It specifies CASSVGASGANVLTF.

DNA for the CDR3: TGTGCCAGCAGCTTAGATCGGTTGGTTACTCAGTACTTC. Protein sequence: CASSLDRLVTQYF. The J gene is TRBJ2-4, the V gene TRBV11-2; no reliable D call. Trimming shortened V by 0 bases and J by 12 bases, and 12 bases separated the two germline ends. The CDR3 runs to 13 residues. Germline values: CDR1 SGHAT, CDR2 FQNNGV.

The CDR3 is CASSAPTRDRGRGEQYF. The DNA for the CDR3 is TGTGCCAGCAGCGCTCCGACCCGGGACAGGGGACGGGGGGAGCAGTACTTC. The rearrangement uses TRBV9 and TRBJ2-7; 10 bases map to TRBD1. Germline V gene data show CDR1 as SGDLS and CDR2 as YYNGEE. The CDR3 length is 17 residues. The junction had 16 bases not matched to a gene; V was cut back by 3 bases and J by 7 bases.

V and J are TRBV9 and TRBJ2-1; a possible D gene is TRBD2 (6 bases). The germline gives CDR1 SGDLS, CDR2 YYNGEE. CDR3 length: 15 residues. Trimming cost V 4 bases and J 2 bases, with 13 bases left between them. CDR3 DNA sequence: TGTGCCAGCAGCAATCCTAGCGCACCCTACAATGAGCAGTTCTTC. This translates into CASSNPSAPYNEQFF.

CDR3 sequence reads: CASSANLGGYTF. For the CDR3, the DNA is TGTGCCAGCAGCGCCAACCTGGGCGGCTACACCTTC. This sequence joins TRBV9 and TRBJ1-2, with D unclear. Trimming cost V 3 bases and J 8 bases, with 11 bases left between them. This CDR3 contains 12 residues. CDR1 and CDR2 from the germline V gene are SGDLS and YYNGEE.

This clone was found once. Other DNA sequences from this sample encode an identical CDR3 as well. The chain has TRBV7-9 and TRBJ2-7; 7 bases map to TRBD1. The CDR3 totals 14 residues. Per germline, CDR1 SEHNR and CDR2 FQNEAQ (reference sequence). V dropped 5 bases and J dropped 2; count of bases not matched to a gene: 6. Here the CDR3 reads CASSPRQGAYEQYF. For the CDR3, the DNA is TGTGCCAGCAGCCCACGACAGGGAGCCTACGAGCAGTACTTC.

The rearrangement links TRBV12-5 to TRBJ2-7, with a possible D match to TRBD1 (5 bases). V was pared by 10 bases and J by 3 bases, with 13 bases between. The CDR3 extends over 12 amino acids. CDR1 and CDR2 (germline): LGHNT, FRNRAP. Written as DNA, the CDR3 is TGTGCTACTCAGGACACCGTCTACGAGCAGTACTTC. Encoded protein: CATQDTVYEQYF.

V gene TRBV9 combines with J gene TRBJ1-2; no reliable D call. V lost 0 bases and J lost 4, with 13 bases in between. CDR3 length equals 15 residues. Germline lookup yields CDR1 SGDLS and CDR2 YYNGEE. CDR3 residues: CASSVGLQEAYGYTF. Written as DNA, the CDR3 is TGTGCCAGCAGCGTAGGGCTTCAGGAGGCCTATGGCTACACCTTC.

J is TRBJ1-2 and V is TRBV3-1 (or the pseudogene TRBV3-2), with 7 positions matching TRBD1. The junction had 12 bases not matched to a gene; V was cut back by 4 bases and J by 4 bases. The CDR3 length is 16 residues. Germline V gives CDR1 LGHDT, CDR2 YNNKEL (reference sequence). CDR3 DNA: TGTGCCAGCAGCCCAAGGAAGGGGGCTCCCGTCTATGGCTACACCTTC. Translated, it gives CASSPRKGAPVYGYTF.

V gene TRBV5-6 combines with J gene TRBJ2-7; 10 bases agree with TRBD2. This CDR3 comprises 14 residues. V lost 4 bases, J lost 3 bases, and 4 bases stayed unmatched. Germline V gene sequence: CDR1 SGHDT, CDR2 YYEEEE. The CDR3 here is CASSPVAGGYEQYF. CDR3 bases: TGTGCCAGCAGCCCGGTAGCGGGAGGCTACGAGCAGTACTTC. The full variable domain, in which reference TRBV5-6 and TRBJ2-7 provide the parts outside the CDR3, is DAGVTQSPTHLIKTRGQQVTLRCSPKSGHDTVSWYQQALGQGPQFIFQYYEEEERQRGNFPDRFSGHQFPNYSSELNVNALLLGDSALYLCASSPVAGGYEQYFGPGTRLTVT.

As to this clone: Germline and junction disagree at one end, which may indicate a read error. The chain carries TRBV7-2 and TRBJ2-7; tentatively, D is TRBD1 (5 bases). The V gene's germline CDR1 is SGHTA and CDR2 FQGNSA. CDR3 length: 11 residues. The DNA for the CDR3 is TGTGCCAGCAGCTTACTGGAGACAGTATTCTTC. Its protein product is CASSLLETVFF.

In DNA form, the CDR3 reads TGTGCCAGCAGCTTAGGGGGGGTTCATTCACCCCTCCACTTT. The encoded protein is CASSLGGVHSPLHF. The chain is built from TRBV11-2 and TRBJ1-6; a possible D gene is TRBD1 (5 bases). V was clipped by 1 base and J by 8 bases, with 9 bases between them. This CDR3 is 14 amino acids long. Germline CDR1 reads SGHAT; CDR2 reads FQNNGV.

This clone has a single count. The V gene is TRBV10-1, the J gene TRBJ2-2; tentatively, D is TRBD2 (5 bases). The CDR3 is made up of 14 amino acids. The V end lost 0 bases, the J end lost 6 bases, and 8 bases lay between the germline ends. Germline V lookup: CDR1 WNHNN, CDR2 SYGVQD (reference sequence). CDR3 nucleotides: TGCGCCAGCAGTGAGTCGACGGGGTCCGGGGAGCTGTTTTTT. Translation gives CASSESTGSGELFF.

The chain's CDR3 is CASRERDRANSPLHF. CDR3 DNA: TGTGCCAGCAGGGAACGGGACAGGGCCAATTCACCCCTCCACTTT. This chain connects TRBV25-1 to TRBJ1-6; 9 bases match TRBD1. Germline-derived CDR1 and CDR2 are MGHDK and SYGVNS. The V segment lost 6 bases and the J segment 7 bases; nucleotides outside the gene matches: 7. This CDR3 is built from 15 residues.

This chain connects TRBV12-3 or TRBV12-4 to TRBJ1-2; TRBD1 might be the D (5 bases). The CDR3 loop spans 12 amino acids. The V gene lost 4 bases and the J gene lost 8 bases, with 11 bases spanning the gap. The CDR3 loop is CASSYRQWGYTF. In DNA, the CDR3 is TGTGCCAGCAGTTACAGACAGTGGGGCTACACCTTC.

This chain links TRBV21-1 with TRBJ1-5. TRBV21-1 represents a pseudogene. This CDR3 contains 15 residues. CDR3 in DNA: TGTGCCAGCAGTAAAGGGTACTTTAGCAATCAGCCCCAGCATTTT. Translation: CASSKGYFSNQPQHF.

This clone was recorded a few times. The V and J genes are TRBV15 and TRBJ2-3, with D perhaps TRBD2 (6 bases). Germline CDR1 is LNHNV and CDR2 is YYDKDF (reference sequence). This CDR3 has 17 residues. The ends were cut back, 0 bases at V and 3 bases at J, with 16 bases in the middle. DNA of the CDR3: TGTGCCACCAGCAGAGATAAGTGGGGGAGGCGGACAGATACGCAGTATTTT. Its translation is CATSRDKWGRRTDTQYF.

V and J are TRBV28 and TRBJ2-5; possibly TRBD1 for D (5 bases). V lost 2 bases and J 4 bases, leaving 11 bases between the germline ends. The germline V gene has CDR1 MDHEN and CDR2 SYDVKM. The CDR3 is 14 amino acids. This chain's CDR3 is CASSLRVGAETQYF. The CDR3 nucleotides read TGTGCCAGCAGTTTACGGGTAGGGGCAGAGACCCAGTACTTC.

This clone was seen a single time. This chain connects TRBV29-1 to TRBJ2-1, with TRBD2 matching over 10 bases. J was trimmed by 2 bases and V by 8 bases; bases with no gene match: 6. The CDR3 has 14 residues. The germline V gene encodes CDR1 SQVTM and CDR2 ANQGSEA. The CDR3: CSSSGSLPYNEQFF. The CDR3 region has the DNA TGCAGCTCTAGCGGGAGCCTCCCCTACAATGAGCAGTTCTTC.

This chain connects TRBV7-2 to TRBJ2-7; 7 nucleotides align to TRBD1. CDR3 length: 16 residues. The trim removed 4 bases at V and 2 bases at J, leaving 11 bases unmatched. The germline CDR1 and CDR2 sequences are SGHTA and FQGNSA. The CDR3 DNA is TGTGCCAGCAGCTCTGGGTGGGACAGCCCTACCTACGAGCAGTACTTC. It translates to CASSSGWDSPTYEQYF. Full variable domain (missing parts from reference TRBV7-2 and TRBJ2-7): GAGVSQSPSNKVTEKGKDVELRCDPISGHTALYWYRQSLGQGLEFLIYFQGNSAPDKSGLPSDRFSAERTGGSVSTLTIQRTQQEDSAVYLCASSSGWDSPTYEQYFGPGTRLTVT.

The rearrangement joins TRBV4-3 to TRBJ2-5; unclear D gene. V was clipped by 1 base and J by 3 bases, with 12 bases between them. This CDR3 has 15 residues. The germline gives CDR1 LGHNA, CDR2 YSLEER. CDR3 amino acids: CASSQAMVGEETQYF. The CDR3 DNA reads as TGCGCCAGCAGCCAAGCGATGGTCGGAGAAGAGACCCAGTACTTC.

The V call is TRBV4-1, the J call TRBJ2-3; no clear D gene. From germline, CDR1 is MGHRA and CDR2 YSYEKL. This CDR3 is 13 amino acids long. With 0 bases removed from V and 3 bases from J, the gap between germline ends came to 4 bases. CDR3 DNA sequence: TGCGCCAGCAGCCAAGATACTACAGATACGCAGTATTTT. Protein: CASSQDTTDTQYF.

This chain connects TRBV5-4 to TRBJ2-5; 8 positions match TRBD2. CDR3 length equals 14 residues. J was trimmed by 5 bases and V by 4 bases; bases with no gene match: 7. Per germline, CDR1 SGHNT and CDR2 YYREEE (reference sequence). The CDR3 region is CASSPGGGVETQYF. CDR3 bases: TGTGCCAGCAGCCCGGGGGGGGGTGTGGAGACCCAGTACTTC.

The chain combines TRBV6-1 with TRBJ1-2, with 8 bases lining up with TRBD1. With V trimmed by 3 bases and J by 4 bases, 4 bases remained unmatched. Germline V lookup: CDR1 MNHNS, CDR2 SASEGT. CDR3 length equals 14 residues. The CDR3 region has the DNA TGTGCCAGCAGTGATGCAGGGGGCATCTATGGCTACACCTTC. This gives the protein CASSDAGGIYGYTF.

This clone appeared a single time. The rearrangement uses TRBV7-2 and TRBJ2-5; 9 positions match TRBD2. The ends lost 2 bases at V and 2 bases at J; junction bases unmatched: 3. Germline assignment: CDR1 SGHTA and CDR2 FQGNSA. This CDR3 spans 15 amino acids. CDR3 in DNA: TGTGCCAGCAGCTTAACTAGCGGGTCACAAGAGACCCAGTACTTC. Encoded protein: CASSLTSGSQETQYF.